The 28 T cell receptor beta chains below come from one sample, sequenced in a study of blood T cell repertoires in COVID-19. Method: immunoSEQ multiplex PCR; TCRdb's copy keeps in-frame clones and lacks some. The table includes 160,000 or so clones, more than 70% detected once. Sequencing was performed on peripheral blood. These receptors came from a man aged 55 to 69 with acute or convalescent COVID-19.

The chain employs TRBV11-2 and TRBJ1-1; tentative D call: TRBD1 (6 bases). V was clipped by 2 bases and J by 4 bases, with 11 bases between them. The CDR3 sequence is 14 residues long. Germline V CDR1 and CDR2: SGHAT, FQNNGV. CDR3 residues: CASSLILGGTEAFF. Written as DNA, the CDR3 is TGTGCCAGCAGCTTAATCTTAGGGGGCACTGAAGCTTTCTTT.

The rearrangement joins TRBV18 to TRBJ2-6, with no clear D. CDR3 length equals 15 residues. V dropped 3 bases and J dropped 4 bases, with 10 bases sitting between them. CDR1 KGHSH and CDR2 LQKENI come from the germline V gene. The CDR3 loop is CASSPTLLGANVLTF. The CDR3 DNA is TGTGCCAGCTCACCCACTCTACTCGGGGCCAACGTCCTGACTTTC.

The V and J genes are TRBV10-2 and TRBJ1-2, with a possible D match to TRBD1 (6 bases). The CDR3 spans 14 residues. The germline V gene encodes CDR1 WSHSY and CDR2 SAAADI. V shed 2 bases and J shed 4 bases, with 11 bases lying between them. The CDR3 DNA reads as TGCGCCAGCAGTGAGCAGGGGATGTTCTATGGCTACACCTTC. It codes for CASSEQGMFYGYTF.

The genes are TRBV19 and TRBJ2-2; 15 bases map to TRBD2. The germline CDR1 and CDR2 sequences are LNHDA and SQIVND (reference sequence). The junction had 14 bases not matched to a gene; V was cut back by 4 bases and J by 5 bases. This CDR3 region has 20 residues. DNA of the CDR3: TGTGCCAGTAGTAATTCCCCCAGGACTAGCGGGGGGGCACGGACCGGGGAGCTGTTTTTT. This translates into CASSNSPRTSGGARTGELFF.

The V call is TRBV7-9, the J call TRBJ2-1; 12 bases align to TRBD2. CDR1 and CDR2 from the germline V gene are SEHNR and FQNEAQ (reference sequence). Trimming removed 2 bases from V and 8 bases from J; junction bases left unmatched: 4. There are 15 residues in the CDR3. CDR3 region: CASSLTSGGPYEQFF. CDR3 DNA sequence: TGTGCCAGCAGCTTAACTAGCGGGGGGCCCTATGAGCAGTTCTTC.

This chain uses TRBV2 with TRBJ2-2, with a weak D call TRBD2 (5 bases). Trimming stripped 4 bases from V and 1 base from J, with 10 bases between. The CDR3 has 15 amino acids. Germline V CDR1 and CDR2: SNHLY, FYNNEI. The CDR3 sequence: CASSVVAGNTGELFF. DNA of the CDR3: TGTGCCAGCAGTGTGGTGGCGGGGAACACCGGGGAGCTGTTTTTT.

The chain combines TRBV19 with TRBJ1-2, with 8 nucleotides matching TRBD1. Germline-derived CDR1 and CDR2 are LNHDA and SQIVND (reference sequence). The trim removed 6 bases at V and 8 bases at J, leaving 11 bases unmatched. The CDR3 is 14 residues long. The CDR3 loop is CASSPGQASVGYTF. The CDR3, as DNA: TGTGCCAGTAGCCCGGGACAGGCGAGCGTAGGCTACACCTTC.

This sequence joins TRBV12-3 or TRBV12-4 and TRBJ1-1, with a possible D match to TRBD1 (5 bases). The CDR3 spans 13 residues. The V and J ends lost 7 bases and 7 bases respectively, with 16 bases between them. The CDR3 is CASTMGGSREAFF. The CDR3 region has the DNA TGTGCCAGCACCATGGGGGGGAGCCGTGAAGCTTTCTTT.

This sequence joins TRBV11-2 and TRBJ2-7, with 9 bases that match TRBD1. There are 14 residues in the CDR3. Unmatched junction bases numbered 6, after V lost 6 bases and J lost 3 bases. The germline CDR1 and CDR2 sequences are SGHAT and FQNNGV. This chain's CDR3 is CASSRGQGDYEQYF. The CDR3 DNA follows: TGTGCCAGCAGTAGGGGACAGGGAGACTACGAGCAGTACTTC.

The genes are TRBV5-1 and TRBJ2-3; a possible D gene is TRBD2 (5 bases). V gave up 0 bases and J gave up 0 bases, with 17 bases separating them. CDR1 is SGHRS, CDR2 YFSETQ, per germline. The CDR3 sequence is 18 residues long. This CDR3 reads CASSLADSPADSTDTQYF. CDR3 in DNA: TGCGCCAGCAGCTTGGCCGATAGCCCAGCGGATAGCACAGATACGCAGTATTTT.

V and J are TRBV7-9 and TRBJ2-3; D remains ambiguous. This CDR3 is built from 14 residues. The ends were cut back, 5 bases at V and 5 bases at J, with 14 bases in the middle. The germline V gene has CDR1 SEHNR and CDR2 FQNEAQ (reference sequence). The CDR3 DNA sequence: TGTGCCAGCAGCCCGATACTATCGGTAGATACGCAGTATTTT. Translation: CASSPILSVDTQYF.

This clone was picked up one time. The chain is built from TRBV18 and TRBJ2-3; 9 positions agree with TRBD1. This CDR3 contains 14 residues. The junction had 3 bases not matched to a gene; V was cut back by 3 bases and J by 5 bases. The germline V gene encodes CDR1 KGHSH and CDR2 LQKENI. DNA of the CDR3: TGTGCCAGCTCACCGGGACAGGGACAAGATACGCAGTATTTT. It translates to CASSPGQGQDTQYF.

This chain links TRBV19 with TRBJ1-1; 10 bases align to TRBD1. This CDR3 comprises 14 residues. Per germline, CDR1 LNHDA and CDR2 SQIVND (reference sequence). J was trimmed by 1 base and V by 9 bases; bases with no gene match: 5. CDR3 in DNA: TGTGCCAGCCGGGACAGGGGTCGGAACACTGAAGCTTTCTTT. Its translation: CASRDRGRNTEAFF.

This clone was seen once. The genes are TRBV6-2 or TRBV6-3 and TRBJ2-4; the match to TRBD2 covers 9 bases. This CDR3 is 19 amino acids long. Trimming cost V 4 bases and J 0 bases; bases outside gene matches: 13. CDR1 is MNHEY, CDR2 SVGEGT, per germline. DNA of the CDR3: TGTGCCAGCAGTTTCCAAAGCGGGGGGACAAGTCTAGCCAAAAACATTCAGTACTTC. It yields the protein CASSFQSGGTSLAKNIQYF.

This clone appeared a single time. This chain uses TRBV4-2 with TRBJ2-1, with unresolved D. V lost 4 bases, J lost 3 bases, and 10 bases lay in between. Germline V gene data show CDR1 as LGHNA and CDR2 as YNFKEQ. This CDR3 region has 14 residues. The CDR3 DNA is TGTGCCAGCAGCCCCCCTCCCGGCTACAATGAGCAGTTCTTC. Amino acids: CASSPPPGYNEQFF.

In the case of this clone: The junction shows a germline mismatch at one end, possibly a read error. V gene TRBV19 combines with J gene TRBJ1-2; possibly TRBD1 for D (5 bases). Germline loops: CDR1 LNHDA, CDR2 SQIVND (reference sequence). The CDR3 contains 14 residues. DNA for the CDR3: TGTGTCAGTAGTATGGAGGGACTAACGGGGGGCTACACCTTC. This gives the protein CVSSMEGLTGGYTF.

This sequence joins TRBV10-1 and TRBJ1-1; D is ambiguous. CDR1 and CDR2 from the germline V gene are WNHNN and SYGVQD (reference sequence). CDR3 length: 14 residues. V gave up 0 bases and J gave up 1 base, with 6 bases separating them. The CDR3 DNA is TGCGCCAGCAGTGAGTCTTCAGGGAACACTGAAGCTTTCTTT. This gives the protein CASSESSGNTEAFF.

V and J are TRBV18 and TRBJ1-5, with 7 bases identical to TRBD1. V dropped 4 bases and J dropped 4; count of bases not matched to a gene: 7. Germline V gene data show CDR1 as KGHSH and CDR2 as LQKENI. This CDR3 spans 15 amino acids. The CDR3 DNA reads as TGTGCCAGCTCACGATCGGGACAGAATAATCAGCCCCAGCATTTT. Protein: CASSRSGQNNQPQHF.

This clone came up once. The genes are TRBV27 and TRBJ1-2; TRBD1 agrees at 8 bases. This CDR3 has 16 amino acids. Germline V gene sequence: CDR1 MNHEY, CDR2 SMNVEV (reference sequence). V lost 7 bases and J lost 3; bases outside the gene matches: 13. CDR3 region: CASKGQGPNSDYGYTF. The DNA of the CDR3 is TGTGCCAGCAAAGGACAGGGACCCAACTCGGACTATGGCTACACCTTC.

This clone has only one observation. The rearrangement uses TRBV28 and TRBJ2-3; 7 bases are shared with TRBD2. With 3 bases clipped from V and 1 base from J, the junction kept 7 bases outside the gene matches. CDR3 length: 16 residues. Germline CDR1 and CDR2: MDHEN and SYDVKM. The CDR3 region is CASSFGLRGGTDTQYF. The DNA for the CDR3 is TGTGCCAGCAGTTTTGGACTCCGGGGGGGCACAGATACGCAGTATTTT. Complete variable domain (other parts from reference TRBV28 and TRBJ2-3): DVKVTQSSRYLVKRTGEKVFLECVQDMDHENMFWYRQDPGLGLRLIYFSYDVKMKEKGDIPEGYSVSREKKERFSLILESASTNQTSMYLCASSFGLRGGTDTQYFGPGTRLTVL.

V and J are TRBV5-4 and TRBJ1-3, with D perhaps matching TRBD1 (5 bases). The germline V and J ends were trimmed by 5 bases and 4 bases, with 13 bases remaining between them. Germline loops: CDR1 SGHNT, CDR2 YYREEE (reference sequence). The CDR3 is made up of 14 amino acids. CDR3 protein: CASSPGGSGNTIYF. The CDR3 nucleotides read TGTGCCAGCAGTCCCGGGGGTTCGGGAAACACCATATATTTT.

The CDR3 nucleotides read TGTGCCAGCAGCCGTAGCAGCGGCGGGGCGGGGAATTATTTT. It yields the protein CASSRSSGGAGNYF. The chain has TRBV3-1 (or the pseudogene TRBV3-2) and TRBJ2-3; D perhaps matches TRBD2 (6 bases). Germline lookup yields CDR1 LGHDT and CDR2 YNNKEL (reference sequence). Trimming shortened V by 4 bases and J by 15 bases, and 23 bases separated the two germline ends. This CDR3 region has 14 residues.

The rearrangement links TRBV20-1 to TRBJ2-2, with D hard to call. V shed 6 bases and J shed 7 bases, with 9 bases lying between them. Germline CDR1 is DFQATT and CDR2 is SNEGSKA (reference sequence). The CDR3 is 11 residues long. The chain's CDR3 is CSAPGGGELFF. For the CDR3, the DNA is TGCAGTGCGCCCGGCGGCGGGGAGCTGTTTTTT.

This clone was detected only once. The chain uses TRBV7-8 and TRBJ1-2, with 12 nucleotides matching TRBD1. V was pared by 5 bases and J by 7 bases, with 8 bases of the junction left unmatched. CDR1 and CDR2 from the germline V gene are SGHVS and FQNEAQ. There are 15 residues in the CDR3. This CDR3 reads CASSPGTGGAGGYTF. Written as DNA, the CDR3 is TGTGCCAGCAGCCCGGGGACAGGGGGCGCAGGTGGCTACACCTTC.

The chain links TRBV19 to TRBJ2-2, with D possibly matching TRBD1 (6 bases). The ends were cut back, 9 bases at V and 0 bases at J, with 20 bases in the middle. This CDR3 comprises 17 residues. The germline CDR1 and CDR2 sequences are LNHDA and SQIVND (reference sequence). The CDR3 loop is CASKTGAHSANTGELFF. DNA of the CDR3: TGTGCCAGCAAGACAGGAGCCCATTCCGCGAACACCGGGGAGCTGTTTTTT.

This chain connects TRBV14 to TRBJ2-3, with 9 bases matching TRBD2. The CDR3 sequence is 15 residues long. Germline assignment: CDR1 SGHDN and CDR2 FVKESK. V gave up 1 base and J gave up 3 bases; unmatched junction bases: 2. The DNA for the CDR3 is TGTGCCAGCAGCCAAGCCCTAGCGGGGACAGATACGCAGTATTTT. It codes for CASSQALAGTDTQYF. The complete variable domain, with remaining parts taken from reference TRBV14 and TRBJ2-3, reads EAGVTQFPSHSVIEKGQTVTLRCDPISGHDNLYWYRRVMGKEIKFLLHFVKESKQDESGMPNNRFLAERTGGTYSTLKVQPAELEDSGVYFCASSQALAGTDTQYFGPGTRLTVL.

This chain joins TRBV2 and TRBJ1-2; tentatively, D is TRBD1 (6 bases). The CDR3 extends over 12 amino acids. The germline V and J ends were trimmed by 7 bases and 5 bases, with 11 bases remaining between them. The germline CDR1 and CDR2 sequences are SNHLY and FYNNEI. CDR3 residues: CASKGEQYGYTF. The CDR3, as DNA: TGTGCCAGCAAGGGGGAGCAGTATGGCTACACCTTC.

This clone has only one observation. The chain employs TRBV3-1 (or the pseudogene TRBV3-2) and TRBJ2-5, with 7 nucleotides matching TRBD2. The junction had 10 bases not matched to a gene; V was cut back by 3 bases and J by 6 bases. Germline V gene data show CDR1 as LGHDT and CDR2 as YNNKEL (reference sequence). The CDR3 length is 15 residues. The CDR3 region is CASSQSSRGKKTQYF. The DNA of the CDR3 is TGTGCCAGCAGCCAGTCCTCGCGGGGGAAGAAGACCCAGTACTTC.